This TCR beta chain was captured by sequencing in a study of Graves' ophthalmopathy and Graves' hyperthyroidism. Amplification from RNA transcripts yielded the TCR beta CDR3 regions. A first-round RT-PCR used HTBI primers, followed by a second-round multiplex PCR. TCRdb processed the multiplex PCR reads anew with MiXCR; each CDR3 protein has one entry. The data contain 1 million to 1.3 million distinct CDR3 sequences, about 36% of them singletons. The sample holds many counts of this clonotype. Its antigen is not identified. Study findings and constraints: An 81.08% specificity and 85% to 90% sensitivity were achieved by a 13-signature model that separated ophthalmopathy from stable hyperthyroidism.

The sample taken for sequencing was peripheral blood or thyroid tissue (not recorded which). The TCR comes from an adult man with Graves' hyperthyroidism.

The CDR3 protein is CASSSPDRVRSEQYF. The CDR3 coding sequence is TGTGCCAGCAGCAGCCCGGACAGGGTTCGCAGCGAGCAGTACTTC. This chain uses TRBV7-2 with TRBJ2-7; 8 bases line up with TRBD1. Unmatched junction bases numbered 12, after V lost 5 bases and J lost 6 bases. CDR1 and CDR2 from the germline V gene are SGHTA and FQGNSA. The CDR3 length is 15 residues.